A single sample gave rise to the 2 T cell receptor beta chains below, sequenced in a study of control samples from healthy donors and cancer patients (dated by TCRdb to 2020 to 2022). Receptor amplification or capture employed the immunoSEQ multiplex PCR assay. The immuneACCESS repertoire file appears here via TCRdb, limited to in-frame rearrangements. These files lack a portion of the clones; in checked studies, under half of the deficit traces to unresolved V genes, and the cause of the others is not known. The sample contains fewer than 120,000 clones, approximately 88% of them found a single time. The top ten clonotypes cover around 3.5% of the sample. The material sequenced was PBMCs. All receptors come from a woman between 55 and 75 years old with lung cancer.

The chain joins TRBV2 to TRBJ1-2; TRBD1 aligns across 10 bases. V dropped 6 bases and J dropped 8; count of bases not matched to a gene: 9. Germline CDR1 reads SNHLY; CDR2 reads FYNNEI. The CDR3 contains 14 residues. CDR3: CASRFGQGGRGYTF. The CDR3 DNA sequence: TGTGCCAGCAGGTTTGGACAGGGGGGCCGGGGCTACACCTTC.

The chain couples TRBV7-9 to TRBJ2-6; the D gene is possibly TRBD1 (6 bases). The CDR3 length is 16 residues. V was pared by 0 bases and J by 2 bases, with 8 bases between. Germline V gene data show CDR1 as SEHNR and CDR2 as FQNEAQ (reference sequence). The CDR3 DNA reads TGTGCCAGCAGCTTAGCGGGGGCTCCTGGGGCCAACGTCCTGACTTTC. Translating gives CASSLAGAPGANVLTF. Using reference TRBV7-9 and TRBJ2-6 for the parts outside the CDR3, the full variable domain is DTGVSQNPRHKITKRGQNVTFRCDPISEHNRLYWYRQTLGQGPEFLTYFQNEAQLEKSRLLSDRFSAERPKGSFSTLEIQRTEQGDSAMYLCASSLAGAPGANVLTFGAGSRLTVL.